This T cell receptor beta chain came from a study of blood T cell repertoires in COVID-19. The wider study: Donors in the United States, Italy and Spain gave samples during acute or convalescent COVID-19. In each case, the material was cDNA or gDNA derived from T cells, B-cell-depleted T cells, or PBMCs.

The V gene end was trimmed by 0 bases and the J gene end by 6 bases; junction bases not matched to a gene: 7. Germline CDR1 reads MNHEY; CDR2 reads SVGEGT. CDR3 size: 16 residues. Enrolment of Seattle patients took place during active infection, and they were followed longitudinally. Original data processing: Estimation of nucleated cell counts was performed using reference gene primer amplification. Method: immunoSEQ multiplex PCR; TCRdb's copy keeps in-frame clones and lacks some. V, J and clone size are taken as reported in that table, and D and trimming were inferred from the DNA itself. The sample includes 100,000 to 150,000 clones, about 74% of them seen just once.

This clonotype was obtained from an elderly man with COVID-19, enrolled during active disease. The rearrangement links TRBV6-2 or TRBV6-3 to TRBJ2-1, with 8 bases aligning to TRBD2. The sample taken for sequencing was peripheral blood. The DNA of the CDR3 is TGTGCCAGCAGTTACTCGGCGGGAGGCTGGACCAATGAGCAGTTCTTC. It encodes CASSYSAGGWTNEQFF.